This TCR beta chain is drawn from a study of vaccination effects on CD4 cells after COVID-19. Study outcomes and limitations: Pronounced clonal contraction occurred in clones induced by infection and by vaccine late after vaccination. A shortage of convalescent patients and an absence of early post-infection timepoints characterized the study.

Sequenced by immunoSEQ multiplex PCR; TCRdb stores in-frame clones only, minus some. This repertoire shows more than 50,000 clones, roughly 80% found once; its top ten account for about 0.91%. The CDR3 is made up of 15 amino acids. V was pared by 4 bases and J by 2 bases, with 4 bases of the junction left unmatched. Germline lookup yields CDR1 SGHVS and CDR2 FQNEAQ. The ViraFEST assay expanded antigen-specific CD4+ T cells with viral peptide pools before sequencing. CD4+ T cell isolation took place after approximately ten days of culture. Subjects were given two BNT162b2 or mRNA-1273 vaccine doses. Nucleocapsid antibody tests were negative, and the vaccine recipients had no prior SARS-CoV-2 infection. Researchers swapped half the medium for IL-2 medium on both days 3 and 7. Worth noting for this clone: What it recognizes is unknown.

The chain couples TRBV7-8 to TRBJ2-1, with 8 nucleotides matching TRBD1. This specimen was CD4+ T cells from PBMCs cultured with HCoV-OC43 spike peptides, taken after COVID-19 vaccination. This sample's subset: HCoV-OC43 spike overlapping peptide pool stimulation. This sequence was found in a human donor who received a COVID-19 vaccine. The CDR3, as DNA: TGTGCCAGCAGCTCCAACAGGGGGACCTACAATGAGCAGTTCTTC. It specifies CASSSNRGTYNEQFF. The variable domain in full, completed from reference TRBV7-8 and TRBJ2-1, reads GAGVSQSPRYKVAKRGQDVALRCDPISGHVSLFWYQQALGQGPEFLTYFQNEAQLDKSGLPSDRFFAERPEGSVSTLKIQRTQQEDSAVYLCASSSNRGTYNEQFFGPGTRLTVL.